The T cell receptor beta chain described here comes from a study of blood T cell repertoires in COVID-19. Study-wide context: Samples of COVID-19 (acute and convalescent) were obtained from the United States, Italy and Spain. From T cells, B-cell-depleted T cells, or PBMCs came the material, which was cDNA or gDNA.

The table lists this clone with a few counts. Original analysis: Amplification with reference gene primers provided the estimates of nucleated cell counts. The protocol was immunoSEQ multiplex PCR, while the TCRdb copy is restricted to in-frame clones and leaves out a portion. That table supplies the V and J calls and clone size; D and trimming were determined from the DNA. This table holds about 230,000 clones, 70% to 90% found once. Patients of the Seattle cohort, enrolled during active infection, were followed longitudinally. The CDR3 is 14 amino acids. The V gene lost 7 bases and the J gene lost 0 bases, with 10 bases spanning the gap. Germline V lookup: CDR1 SNHLY, CDR2 FYNNEI.

The sample taken for sequencing was peripheral blood. V gene TRBV2 combines with J gene TRBJ2-1; weak D call: TRBD1 (6 bases). The receptor was derived from a man in his fifties or sixties with COVID-19, enrolled during active disease. In nucleotides, the CDR3 is TGTGCCAGCATAAGGGGGAGCTCCTACAATGAGCAGTTCTTC. Amino acids: CASIRGSSYNEQFF.